This paragraph covers one T cell receptor (beta chain) sequence. The source of the sample is a study of blood T cell repertoires in COVID-19. Across the study: Material from acute and convalescent COVID-19 was sourced from the United States, Italy and Spain. PBMCs, B-cell-depleted T cells, or T cells were the source of the cDNA or gDNA that made up the material.

Seattle enrolled patients during active infection and tracked them longitudinally. V lost 3 bases, J lost 4 bases, and 18 bases lay in between. The CDR3 loop spans 16 amino acids. Per the germline V gene, CDR1 is SGHVS and CDR2 is FNYEAQ. As handled by the study authors: Quantification of nucleated cells was approximated via reference gene primer amplification. Assay used: immunoSEQ multiplex PCR; TCRdb lists only in-frame clones, some missing. V and J calls and clone size are as listed in that table; D and trimming were resolved from the DNA. The sample lists 150,000 to 200,000 clones; roughly 81% were seen once.

V gene TRBV7-6 combines with J gene TRBJ2-5, with D perhaps TRBD2 (5 bases). The receptor was isolated from a woman aged 80 or older with COVID-19, enrolled during active disease. Material: peripheral blood. The CDR3 DNA reads as TGTGCCAGCAGCTTCGCTGGCGGGTCGCCTCGAGAGACCCAGTACTTC. This translates into CASSFAGGSPRETQYF.